This TCR beta chain is from a study of T cells in Graves' hyperthyroidism and ophthalmopathy. Whole-study findings and limits: Researchers found most expanded thyroid clonotypes above 0.001 in blood as well.

About this clonotype itself: Its antigen is still unknown.

CDR1 and CDR2 from the germline V gene are ENHRY and SYGVKD. This CDR3 is built from 13 residues. V trimming: 3 bases; J trimming: 11 bases; junction bases outside the gene matches: 5. Amplification targeted TCR beta CDR3 regions from RNA transcripts. A first-round RT-PCR of the TCR CDR3 used the HTBI primer set. Each CDR3 protein gets one entry after TCRdb re-called the multiplex PCR reads with MiXCR. This repertoire shows approximately 510,000 distinct CDR3 sequences, roughly 45% found once; its top ten account for 44%. The clonotype was recovered from an adult woman with Graves' disease, either hyperthyroidism or ophthalmopathy (not recorded which). This chain links TRBV10-3 with TRBJ1-4; 8 positions match TRBD1. The sample comprised peripheral blood or thyroid tissue (not recorded which). CDR3 DNA sequence: TGTGCCATCAGTGACCGACAGGGGTCGAAACTGTTTTTT. It is translated as CAISDRQGSKLFF.